Listed here is a single T cell receptor beta chain. The sample originates from a study of blood T cell repertoires in COVID-19. Study-wide background: T cells, B-cell-depleted T cells, or PBMCs supplied cDNA or gDNA.

The age range of participants was roughly 18 to 90 years, with residence in about two dozen US areas. This CDR3 spans 13 amino acids. V was shortened by 5 bases and J by 4 bases, with 11 bases between the two germline ends. Original data processing: Nucleated cell number was recorded as an estimate derived from reference gene primer amplification. Sequencing was performed with immunoSEQ multiplex PCR; in TCRdb, only in-frame clones are kept and a portion is missing. D and trimming come from the DNA, and the V and J calls and clone size come from that table. This sample has about 480,000 clones, with approximately 90% found just once.

The chain couples TRBV12-3 or TRBV12-4 to TRBJ1-2; D ambiguous. Source material: PBMCs or T cells enriched from blood (not recorded which). This TCR was sampled from a woman in her 40s who had recovered from COVID-19. The CDR3 DNA follows: TGTGCCAGCAGTGTAACTAAACCCTATGGCTACACCTTC. It yields the protein CASSVTKPYGYTF.